The TCR beta chain described here comes from a study of T cell responses to AZD1222 COVID-19 vaccine. Study observations and caveats: Sampling captured repertoires only after the peak T cell response. Seropositive status at baseline applied to only five to seven AZD1222 recipients.

Of note for this clone: The antigen remains unidentified.

Libraries were prepared by immunoSEQ multiplex PCR; TCRdb keeps only in-frame clonotypes and omits some of them. The sample records some 130,000 clones, 75% to 90% being singletons. The CDR3 length is 13 residues. Germline V gives CDR1 LGHDT, CDR2 YNNKEL (reference sequence). V lost 2 bases and J lost 8, with 10 bases in between. The sequence derives from an adult who received the AZD1222 COVID-19 vaccine. The genes are TRBV3-1 (or the pseudogene TRBV3-2) and TRBJ2-1; D may be TRBD2 (7 bases). The sequencing used peripheral blood, collected 28 days after the second AZD1222 dose. CDR3: CASSQWGGYEQFF. In nucleotides, the CDR3 is TGTGCCAGCAGCCAATGGGGGGGCTATGAGCAGTTCTTC.